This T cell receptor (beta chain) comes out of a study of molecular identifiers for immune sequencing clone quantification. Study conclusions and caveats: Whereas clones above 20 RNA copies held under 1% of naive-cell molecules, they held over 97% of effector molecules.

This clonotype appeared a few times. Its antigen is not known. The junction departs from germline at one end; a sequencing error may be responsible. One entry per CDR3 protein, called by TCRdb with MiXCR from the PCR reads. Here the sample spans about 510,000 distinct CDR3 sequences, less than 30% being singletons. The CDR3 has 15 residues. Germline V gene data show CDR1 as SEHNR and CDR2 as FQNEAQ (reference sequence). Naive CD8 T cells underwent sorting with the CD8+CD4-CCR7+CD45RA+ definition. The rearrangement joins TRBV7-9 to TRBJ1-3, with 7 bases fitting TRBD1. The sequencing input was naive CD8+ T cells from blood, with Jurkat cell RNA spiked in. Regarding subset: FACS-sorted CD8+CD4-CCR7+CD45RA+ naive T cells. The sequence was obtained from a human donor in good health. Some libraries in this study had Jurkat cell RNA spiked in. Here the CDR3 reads CAGSSSPQGDNTIYF. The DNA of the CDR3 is TGTGCCGGCAGCTCGTCACCCCAGGGGGACAACACCATATATTTT.